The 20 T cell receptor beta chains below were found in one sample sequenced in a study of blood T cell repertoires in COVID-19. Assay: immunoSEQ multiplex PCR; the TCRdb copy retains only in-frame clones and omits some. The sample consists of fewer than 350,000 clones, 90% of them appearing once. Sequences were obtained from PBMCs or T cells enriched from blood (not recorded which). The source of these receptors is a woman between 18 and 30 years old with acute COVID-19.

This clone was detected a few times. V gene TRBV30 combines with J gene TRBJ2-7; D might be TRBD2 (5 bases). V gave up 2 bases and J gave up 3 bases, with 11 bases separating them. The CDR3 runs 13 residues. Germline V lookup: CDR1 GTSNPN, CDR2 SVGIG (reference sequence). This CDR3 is CAWSNMEDYEQYF. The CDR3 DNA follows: TGTGCCTGGAGTAACATGGAGGACTACGAGCAGTACTTC.

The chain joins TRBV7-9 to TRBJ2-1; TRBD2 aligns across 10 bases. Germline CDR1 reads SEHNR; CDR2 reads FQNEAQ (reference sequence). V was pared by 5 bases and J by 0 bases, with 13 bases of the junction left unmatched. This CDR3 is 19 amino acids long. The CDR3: CASSTQPLAGDISYNEQFF. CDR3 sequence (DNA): TGTGCCAGCAGCACCCAACCCCTAGCGGGGGATATCTCCTACAATGAGCAGTTCTTC.

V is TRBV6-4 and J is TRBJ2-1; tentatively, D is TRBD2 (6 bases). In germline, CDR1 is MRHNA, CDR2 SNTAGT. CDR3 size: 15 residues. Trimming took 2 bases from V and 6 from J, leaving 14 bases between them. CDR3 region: CASSDRPSDPNEQFF. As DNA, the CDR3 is TGTGCCAGCAGTGACCGCCCTAGCGACCCCAATGAGCAGTTCTTC.

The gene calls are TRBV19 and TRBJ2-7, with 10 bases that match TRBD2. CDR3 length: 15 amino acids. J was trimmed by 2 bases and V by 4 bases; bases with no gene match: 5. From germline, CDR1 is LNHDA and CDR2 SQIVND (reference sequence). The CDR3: CASSTILAGPYEQYF. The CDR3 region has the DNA TGTGCCAGTAGTACAATACTAGCGGGACCCTACGAGCAGTACTTC.

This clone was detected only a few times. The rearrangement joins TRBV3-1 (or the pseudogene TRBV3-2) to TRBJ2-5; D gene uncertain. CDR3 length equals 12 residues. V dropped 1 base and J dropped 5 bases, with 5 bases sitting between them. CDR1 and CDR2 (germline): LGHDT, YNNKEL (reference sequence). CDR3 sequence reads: CASSQARETQYF. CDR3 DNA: TGTGCCAGCAGCCAAGCCCGGGAGACCCAGTACTTC.

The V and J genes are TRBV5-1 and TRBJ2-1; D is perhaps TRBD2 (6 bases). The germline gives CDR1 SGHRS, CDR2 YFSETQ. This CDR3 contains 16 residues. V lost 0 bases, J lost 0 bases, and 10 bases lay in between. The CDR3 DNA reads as TGCGCCAGCAGCTTGGCGGCGGGACGCTCCTACAATGAGCAGTTCTTC. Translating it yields CASSLAAGRSYNEQFF.

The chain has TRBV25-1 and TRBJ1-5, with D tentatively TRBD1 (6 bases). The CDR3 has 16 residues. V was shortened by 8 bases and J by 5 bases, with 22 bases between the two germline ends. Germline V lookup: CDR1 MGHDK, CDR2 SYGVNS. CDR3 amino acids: CASSPGEGGGHQPQHF. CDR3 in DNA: TGTGCCAGCTCACCCGGGGAAGGGGGTGGTCATCAGCCCCAGCATTTT. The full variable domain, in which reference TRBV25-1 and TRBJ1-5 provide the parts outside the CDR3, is EADIYQTPRYLVIGTGKKITLECSQTMGHDKMYWYQQDPGMELHLIHYSYGVNSTEKGDLSSESTVSRIRTEHFPLTLESARPSHTSQYLCASSPGEGGGHQPQHFGDGTRLSIL.

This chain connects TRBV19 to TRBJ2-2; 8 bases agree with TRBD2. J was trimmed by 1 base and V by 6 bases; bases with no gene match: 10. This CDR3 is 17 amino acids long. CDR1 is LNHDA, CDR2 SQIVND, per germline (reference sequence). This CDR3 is CASRSTSGGMNTGELFF. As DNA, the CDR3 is TGTGCCAGTAGATCCACTAGCGGAGGGATGAACACCGGGGAGCTGTTTTTT.

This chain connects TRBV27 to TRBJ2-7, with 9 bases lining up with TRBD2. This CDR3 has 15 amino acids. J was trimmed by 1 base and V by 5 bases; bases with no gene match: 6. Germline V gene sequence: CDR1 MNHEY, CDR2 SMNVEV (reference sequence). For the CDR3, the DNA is TGTGCCAGCAGTCCATTTAGCGGGGGATCCTACGAGCAGTACTTC. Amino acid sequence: CASSPFSGGSYEQYF.

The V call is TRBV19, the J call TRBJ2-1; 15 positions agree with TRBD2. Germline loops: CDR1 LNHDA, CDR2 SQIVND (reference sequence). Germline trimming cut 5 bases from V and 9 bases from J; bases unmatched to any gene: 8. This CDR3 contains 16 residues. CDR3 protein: CASSARWTSGRVEQFF. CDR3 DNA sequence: TGTGCCAGTAGTGCCCGGTGGACTAGCGGGAGGGTTGAGCAGTTCTTC.

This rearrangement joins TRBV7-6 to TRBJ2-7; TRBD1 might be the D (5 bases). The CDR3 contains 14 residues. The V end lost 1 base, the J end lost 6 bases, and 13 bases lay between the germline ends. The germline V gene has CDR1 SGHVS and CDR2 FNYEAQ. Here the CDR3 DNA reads TGTGCCAGCAGCTTAGGACAGTTCGGAAGCGAGCAGTACTTC. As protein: CASSLGQFGSEQYF.

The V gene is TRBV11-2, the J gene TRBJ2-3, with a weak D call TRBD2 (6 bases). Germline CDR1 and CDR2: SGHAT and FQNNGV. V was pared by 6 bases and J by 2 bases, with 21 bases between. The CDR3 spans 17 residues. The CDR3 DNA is TGTGCCAGCAGTCGCGGGAATTGGGCGGTGCTCACAGATACGCAGTATTTT. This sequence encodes CASSRGNWAVLTDTQYF.

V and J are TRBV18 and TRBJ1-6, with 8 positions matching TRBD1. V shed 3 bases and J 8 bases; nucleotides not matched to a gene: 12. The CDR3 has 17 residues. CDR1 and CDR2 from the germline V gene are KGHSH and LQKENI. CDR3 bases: TGTGCCAGCTCACCCCTACCGGGACAGGCGGGGCATTCACCCCTCCACTTT. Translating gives CASSPLPGQAGHSPLHF. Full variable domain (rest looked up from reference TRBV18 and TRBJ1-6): NAGVMQNPRHLVRRRGQEARLRCSPMKGHSHVYWYRQLPEEGLKFMVYLQKENIIDESGMPKERFSAEFPKEGPSILRIQQVVRGDSAAYFCASSPLPGQAGHSPLHFGNGTRLTVT.

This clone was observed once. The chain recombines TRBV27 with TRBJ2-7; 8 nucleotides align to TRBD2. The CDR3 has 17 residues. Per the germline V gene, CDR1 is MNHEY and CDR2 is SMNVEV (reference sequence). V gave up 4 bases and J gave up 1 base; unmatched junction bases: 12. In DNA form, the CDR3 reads TGTGCCAGCAGTTCAGGCAGCGGGAGAAGAGAATCCTACGAGCAGTACTTC. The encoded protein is CASSSGSGRRESYEQYF.

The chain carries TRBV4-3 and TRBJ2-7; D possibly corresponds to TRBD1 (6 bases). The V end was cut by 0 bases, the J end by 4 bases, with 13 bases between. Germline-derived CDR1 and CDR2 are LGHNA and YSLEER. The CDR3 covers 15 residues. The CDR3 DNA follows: TGCGCCAGCAGCCAAGATACGGGCAGGGGTTACGAGCAGTACTTC. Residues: CASSQDTGRGYEQYF.

Written as DNA, the CDR3 is TGCACCAGCAGCCCTAGTGTAAACATTCAGTACTTC. Protein: CTSSPSVNIQYF. V is TRBV1 and J is TRBJ2-4; the D call TRBD2 from the table was never checked on the DNA. TRBV1 is an annotated pseudogene. The CDR3 runs to 12 residues.

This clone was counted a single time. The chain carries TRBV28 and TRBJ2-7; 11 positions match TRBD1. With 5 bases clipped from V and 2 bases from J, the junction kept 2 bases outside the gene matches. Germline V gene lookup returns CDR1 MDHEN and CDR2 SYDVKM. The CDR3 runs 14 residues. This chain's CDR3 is CASSPGQGAYEQYF. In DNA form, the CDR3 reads TGTGCCAGCAGTCCGGGACAGGGGGCCTACGAGCAGTACTTC.

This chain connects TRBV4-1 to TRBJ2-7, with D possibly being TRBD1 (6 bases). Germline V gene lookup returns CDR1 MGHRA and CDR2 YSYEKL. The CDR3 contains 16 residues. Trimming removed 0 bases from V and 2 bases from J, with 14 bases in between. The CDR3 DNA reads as TGCGCCAGCAGCCAAGATAGGCTCGCAGGGGCCTACGAGCAGTACTTC. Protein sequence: CASSQDRLAGAYEQYF.

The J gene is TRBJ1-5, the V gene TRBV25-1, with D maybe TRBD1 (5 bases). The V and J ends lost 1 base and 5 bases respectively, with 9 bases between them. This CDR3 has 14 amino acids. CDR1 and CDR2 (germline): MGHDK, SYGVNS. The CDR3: CASSEWGGDQPQHF. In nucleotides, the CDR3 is TGTGCCAGCAGTGAATGGGGGGGGGATCAGCCCCAGCATTTT.

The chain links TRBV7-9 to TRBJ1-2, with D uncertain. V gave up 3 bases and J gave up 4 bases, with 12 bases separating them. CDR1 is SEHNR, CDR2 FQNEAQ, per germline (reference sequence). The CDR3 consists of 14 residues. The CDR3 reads CASSLEAVSYGYTF. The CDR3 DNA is TGTGCCAGCAGCTTGGAGGCGGTCAGCTATGGCTACACCTTC.